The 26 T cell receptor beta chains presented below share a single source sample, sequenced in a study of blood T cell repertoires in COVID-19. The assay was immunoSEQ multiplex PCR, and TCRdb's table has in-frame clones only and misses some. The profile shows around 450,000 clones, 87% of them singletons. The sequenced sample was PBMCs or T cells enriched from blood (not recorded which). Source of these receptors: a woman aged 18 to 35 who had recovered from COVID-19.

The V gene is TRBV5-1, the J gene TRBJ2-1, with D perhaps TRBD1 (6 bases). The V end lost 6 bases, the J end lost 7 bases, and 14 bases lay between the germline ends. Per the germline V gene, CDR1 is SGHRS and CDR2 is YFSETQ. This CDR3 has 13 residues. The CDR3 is CASTETGLNEQFF. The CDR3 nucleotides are TGCGCCAGCACCGAGACAGGTCTTAATGAGCAGTTCTTC.

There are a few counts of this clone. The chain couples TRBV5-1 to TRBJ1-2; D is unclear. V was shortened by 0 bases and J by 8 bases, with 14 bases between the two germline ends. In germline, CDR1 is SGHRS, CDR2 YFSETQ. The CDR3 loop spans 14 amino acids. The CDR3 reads CASSLEAGVDGYTF. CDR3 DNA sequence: TGCGCCAGCAGCTTGGAGGCGGGAGTGGACGGCTACACCTTC. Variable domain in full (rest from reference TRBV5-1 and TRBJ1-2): KAGVTQTPRYLIKTRGQQVTLSCSPISGHRSVSWYQQTPGQGLQFLFEYFSETQRNKGNFPGRFSGRQFSNSRSEMNVSTLELGDSALYLCASSLEAGVDGYTFGSGTRLTVV.

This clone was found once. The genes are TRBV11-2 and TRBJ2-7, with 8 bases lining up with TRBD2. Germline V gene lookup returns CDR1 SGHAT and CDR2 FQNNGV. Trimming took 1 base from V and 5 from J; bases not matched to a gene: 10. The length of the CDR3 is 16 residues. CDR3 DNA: TGTGCCAGCAGCTTAGTTCCAGCGGGGGTTCGGGACGAGCAGTACTTC. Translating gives CASSLVPAGVRDEQYF.

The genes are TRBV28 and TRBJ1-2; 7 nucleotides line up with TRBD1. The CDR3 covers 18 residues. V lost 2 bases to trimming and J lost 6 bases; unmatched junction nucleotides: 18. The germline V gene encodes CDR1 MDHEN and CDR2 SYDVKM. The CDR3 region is CASSLRRAGGVHTDGYTF. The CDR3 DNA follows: TGTGCCAGCAGTTTACGAAGGGCAGGGGGTGTGCATACCGATGGCTACACCTTC.

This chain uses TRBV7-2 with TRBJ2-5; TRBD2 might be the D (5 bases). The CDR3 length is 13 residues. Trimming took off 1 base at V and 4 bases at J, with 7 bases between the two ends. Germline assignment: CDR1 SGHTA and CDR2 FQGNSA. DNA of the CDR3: TGTGCCAGCAGCTTAGGTCGGGGAGAGACCCAGTACTTC. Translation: CASSLGRGETQYF.

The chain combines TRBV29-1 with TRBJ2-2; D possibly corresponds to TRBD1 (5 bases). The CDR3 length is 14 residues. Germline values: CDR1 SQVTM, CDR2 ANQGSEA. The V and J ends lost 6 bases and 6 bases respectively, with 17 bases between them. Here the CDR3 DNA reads TGCAGCGTCCTCCCAGGGTTCCCGGCCGGGGAGCTGTTTTTT. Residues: CSVLPGFPAGELFF.

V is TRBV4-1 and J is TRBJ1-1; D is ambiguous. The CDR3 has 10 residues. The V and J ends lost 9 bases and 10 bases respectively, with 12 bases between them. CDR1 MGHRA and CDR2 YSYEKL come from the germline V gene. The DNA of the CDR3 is TGCGCCAGAGATACAGCGGGAGCTTTCTTT. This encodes CARDTAGAFF.

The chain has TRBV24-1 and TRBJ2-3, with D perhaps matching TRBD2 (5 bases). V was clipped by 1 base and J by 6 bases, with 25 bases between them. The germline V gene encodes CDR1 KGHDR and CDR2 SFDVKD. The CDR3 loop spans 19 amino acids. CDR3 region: CATSDFPRGMGDWVDTQYF. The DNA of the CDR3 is TGTGCCACCAGTGATTTCCCGAGAGGGATGGGTGATTGGGTGGATACGCAGTATTTT.

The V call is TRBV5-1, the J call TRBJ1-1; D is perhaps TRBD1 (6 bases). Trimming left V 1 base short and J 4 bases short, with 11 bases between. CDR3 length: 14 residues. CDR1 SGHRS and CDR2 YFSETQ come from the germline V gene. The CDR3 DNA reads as TGCGCCAGCAGCTTGCCTGGACAGTTCACTGAAGCTTTCTTT. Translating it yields CASSLPGQFTEAFF.

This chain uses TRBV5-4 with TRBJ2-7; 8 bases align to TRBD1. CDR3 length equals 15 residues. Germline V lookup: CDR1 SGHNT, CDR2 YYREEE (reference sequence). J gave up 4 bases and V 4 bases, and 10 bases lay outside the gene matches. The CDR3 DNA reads TGTGCCAGCAGCACCCTGGACAGGGAAGTTTACGAGCAGTACTTC. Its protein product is CASSTLDREVYEQYF.

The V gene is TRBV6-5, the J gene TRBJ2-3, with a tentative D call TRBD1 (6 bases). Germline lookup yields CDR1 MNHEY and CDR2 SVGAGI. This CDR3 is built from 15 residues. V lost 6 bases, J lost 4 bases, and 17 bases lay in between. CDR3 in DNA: TGTGCCAGCAGCACCCTTGGGACAACAGCAGATACGCAGTATTTT. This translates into CASSTLGTTADTQYF.

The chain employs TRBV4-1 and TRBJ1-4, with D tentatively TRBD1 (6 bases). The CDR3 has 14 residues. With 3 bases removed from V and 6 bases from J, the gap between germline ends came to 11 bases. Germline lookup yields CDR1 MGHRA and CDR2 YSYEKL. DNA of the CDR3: TGCGCCAGCAGCCAGCCGAACAGGGATGAAAAACTGTTTTTT. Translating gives CASSQPNRDEKLFF.

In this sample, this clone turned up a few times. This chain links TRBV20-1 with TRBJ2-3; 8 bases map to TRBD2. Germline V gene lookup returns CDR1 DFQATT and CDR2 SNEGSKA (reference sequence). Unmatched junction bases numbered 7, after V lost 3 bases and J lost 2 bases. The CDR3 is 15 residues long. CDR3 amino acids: CSASKAGGLTDTQYF. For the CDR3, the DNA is TGCAGTGCTAGTAAGGCGGGGGGCCTCACAGATACGCAGTATTTT.

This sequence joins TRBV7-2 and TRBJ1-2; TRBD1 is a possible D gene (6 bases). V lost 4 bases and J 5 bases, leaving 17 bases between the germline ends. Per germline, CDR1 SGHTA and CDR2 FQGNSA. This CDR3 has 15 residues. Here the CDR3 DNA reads TGTGCCAGCAGCTCTCCCCCGGGACAAACTTATGGCTACACCTTC. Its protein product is CASSSPPGQTYGYTF.

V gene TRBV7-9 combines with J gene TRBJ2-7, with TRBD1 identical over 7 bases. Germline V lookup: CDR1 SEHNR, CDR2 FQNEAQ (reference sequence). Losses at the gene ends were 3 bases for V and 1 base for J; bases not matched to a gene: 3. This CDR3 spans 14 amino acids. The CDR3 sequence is CASSLETGSYEQYF. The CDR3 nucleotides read TGTGCCAGCAGCTTGGAGACAGGGTCCTACGAGCAGTACTTC.

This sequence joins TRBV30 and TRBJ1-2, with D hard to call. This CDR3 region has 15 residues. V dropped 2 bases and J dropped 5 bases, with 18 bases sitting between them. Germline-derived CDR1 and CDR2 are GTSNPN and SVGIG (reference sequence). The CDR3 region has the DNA TGTGCCTGGAGTTACGGGGTAGTGGACCCGTATGGCTACACCTTC. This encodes CAWSYGVVDPYGYTF.

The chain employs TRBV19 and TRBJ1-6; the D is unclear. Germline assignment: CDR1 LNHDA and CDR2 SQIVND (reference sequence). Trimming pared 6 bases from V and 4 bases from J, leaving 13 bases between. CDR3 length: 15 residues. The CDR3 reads CASSSSRFYNSPLHF. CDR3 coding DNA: TGTGCCAGTAGCTCTAGCCGGTTTTATAATTCACCCCTCCACTTT.

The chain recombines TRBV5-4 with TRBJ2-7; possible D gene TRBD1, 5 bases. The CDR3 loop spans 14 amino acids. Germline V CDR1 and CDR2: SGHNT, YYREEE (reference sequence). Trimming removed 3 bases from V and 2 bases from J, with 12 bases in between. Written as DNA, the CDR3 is TGTGCCAGCAGCTCACCAGGGAAAACCTACGAGCAGTACTTC. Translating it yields CASSSPGKTYEQYF.

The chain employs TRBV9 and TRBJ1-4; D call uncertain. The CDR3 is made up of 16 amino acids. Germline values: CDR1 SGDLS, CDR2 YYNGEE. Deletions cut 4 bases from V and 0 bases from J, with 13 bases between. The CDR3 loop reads CASSPLFGSTNEKLFF. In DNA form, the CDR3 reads TGTGCCAGCAGCCCCCTTTTCGGGTCAACTAATGAAAAACTGTTTTTT.

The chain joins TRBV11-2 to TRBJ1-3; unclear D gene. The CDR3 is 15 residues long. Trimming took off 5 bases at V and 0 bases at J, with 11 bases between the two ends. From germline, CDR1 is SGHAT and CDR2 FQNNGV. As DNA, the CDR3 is TGTGCCAGCAGCCCTATGAAACTCTCTGGAAACACCATATATTTT. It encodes CASSPMKLSGNTIYF.

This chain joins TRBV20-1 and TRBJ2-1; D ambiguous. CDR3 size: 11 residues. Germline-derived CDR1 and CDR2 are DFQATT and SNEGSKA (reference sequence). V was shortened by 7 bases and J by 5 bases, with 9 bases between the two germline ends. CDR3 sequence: CSVSRNNEQFF. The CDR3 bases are TGCAGTGTCTCGCGGAACAATGAGCAGTTCTTC.

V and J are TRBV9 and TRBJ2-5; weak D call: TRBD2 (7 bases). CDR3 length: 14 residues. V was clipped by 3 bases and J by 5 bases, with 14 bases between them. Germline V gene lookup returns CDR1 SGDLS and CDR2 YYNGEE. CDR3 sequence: CASSEERGGETQYF. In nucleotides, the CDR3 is TGTGCCAGCAGCGAAGAAAGGGGGGGTGAGACCCAGTACTTC.

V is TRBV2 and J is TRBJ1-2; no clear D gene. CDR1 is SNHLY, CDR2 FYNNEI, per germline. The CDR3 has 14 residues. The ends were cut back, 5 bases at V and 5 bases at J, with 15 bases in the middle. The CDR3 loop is CASSMSPNTYGYTF. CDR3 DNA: TGTGCCAGCAGTATGTCCCCAAATACTTATGGCTACACCTTC. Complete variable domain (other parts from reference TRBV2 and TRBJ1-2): EPEVTQTPSHQVTQMGQEVILRCVPISNHLYFYWYRQILGQKVEFLVSFYNNEISEKSEIFDDQFSVERPDGSNFTLKIRSTKLEDSAMYFCASSMSPNTYGYTFGSGTRLTVV.

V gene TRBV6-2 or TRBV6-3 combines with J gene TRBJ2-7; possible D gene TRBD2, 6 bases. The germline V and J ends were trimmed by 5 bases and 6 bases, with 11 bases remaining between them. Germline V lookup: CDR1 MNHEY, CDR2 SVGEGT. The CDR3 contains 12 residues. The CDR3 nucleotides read TGTGCCAGCAGTGGTCCCGGGGGCGAGCAGTACTTC. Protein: CASSGPGGEQYF.

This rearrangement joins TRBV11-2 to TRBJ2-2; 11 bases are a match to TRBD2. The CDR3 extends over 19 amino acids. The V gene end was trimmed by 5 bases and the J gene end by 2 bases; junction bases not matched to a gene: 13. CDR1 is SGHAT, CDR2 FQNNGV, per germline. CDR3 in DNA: TGTGCCAGCAGCCAACCCCCCCCTAGCGGGGGGTCAAACACCGGGGAGCTGTTTTTT. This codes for CASSQPPPSGGSNTGELFF.

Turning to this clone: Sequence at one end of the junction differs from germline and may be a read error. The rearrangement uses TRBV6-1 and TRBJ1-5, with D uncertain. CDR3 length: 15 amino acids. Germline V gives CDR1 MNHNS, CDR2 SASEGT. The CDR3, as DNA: TGTGCCAGCAGTGAAGCGGGGTTGGGTAGCGACCCGACATATTTT. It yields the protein CASSEAGLGSDPTYF.